Sequencing of this TCR beta chain was carried out in a study of T-cell memory formation after mild COVID-19. V was clipped by 3 bases and J by 4 bases, with 10 bases between them. This CDR3 has 15 amino acids. This clonotype was counted ten times or more. TCR alpha and TCR beta cDNA libraries with sample barcodes and UMIs came from 5'RACE using constant-segment primers. TCRdb processed the 5' RACE reads anew with MiXCR; each CDR3 protein has one entry. This repertoire shows 30,000 to 45,000 distinct CDR3 sequences, about an eighth found once; its top ten account for over 25%. This sequence joins TRBV12-3 or TRBV12-4 and TRBJ1-6; D is undetermined. The TCR originated in a man aged 18 to 29 who had mild COVID-19 (a few samples of this study predate the infection). Cell type and time point are not known. Sample: PBMCs or a T cell subset sorted from them (not recorded which). The CDR3 DNA reads TGTGCCAGCAGTTTTCAGCCAGAATATAATTCACCCCTCCACTTT. This sequence encodes CASSFQPEYNSPLHF.